The clone carrying this T cell receptor beta chain came up a few times. Its antigen is as yet unknown. As to treatment: about 20 received Ad26.COV2.S at low or high dose, single or two shots; about 5 received placebo; per-sample allocation not given. On day 63 after the first injection, vaccine and placebo recipients gave samples. Germline V gene data show CDR1 as MNHEY and CDR2 as SVGAGI. After removal of 5 bases from V and 5 bases from J, the junction contained 6 bases not matched to a gene. CDR3 length: 14 amino acids. Measured with immunoSEQ multiplex PCR; TCRdb has only the in-frame clones, and not every one. The repertoire has a few hundred thousand clones, about 92% of them found once; the top ten carry over 1.5%. The source of the sample is a study of Ad26.COV2.S vaccination and SARS-CoV-2 variants. Study-level information: Trial arm assignment for the donor was COV1001 Ad26.COV2.S. In the study, Ad26.COV2.S was injected intramuscularly once, or twice 56 days apart. Study-level points and caveats: Total responses of T cells may have been underestimated by the analyses of TCR breadth and depth.

The material sequenced was peripheral blood, taken in a trial of Ad26.COV2.S vaccine versus placebo. V and J are TRBV6-5 and TRBJ1-3; 7 bases agree with TRBD1. The clonotype comes from a person aged 18-60 years who received the Ad26.COV2.S COVID-19 vaccine or a placebo. This chain's CDR3 is CASSPDRMRNTIYF. The DNA of the CDR3 is TGTGCCAGCAGTCCGGACAGGATGAGAAACACCATATATTTT.